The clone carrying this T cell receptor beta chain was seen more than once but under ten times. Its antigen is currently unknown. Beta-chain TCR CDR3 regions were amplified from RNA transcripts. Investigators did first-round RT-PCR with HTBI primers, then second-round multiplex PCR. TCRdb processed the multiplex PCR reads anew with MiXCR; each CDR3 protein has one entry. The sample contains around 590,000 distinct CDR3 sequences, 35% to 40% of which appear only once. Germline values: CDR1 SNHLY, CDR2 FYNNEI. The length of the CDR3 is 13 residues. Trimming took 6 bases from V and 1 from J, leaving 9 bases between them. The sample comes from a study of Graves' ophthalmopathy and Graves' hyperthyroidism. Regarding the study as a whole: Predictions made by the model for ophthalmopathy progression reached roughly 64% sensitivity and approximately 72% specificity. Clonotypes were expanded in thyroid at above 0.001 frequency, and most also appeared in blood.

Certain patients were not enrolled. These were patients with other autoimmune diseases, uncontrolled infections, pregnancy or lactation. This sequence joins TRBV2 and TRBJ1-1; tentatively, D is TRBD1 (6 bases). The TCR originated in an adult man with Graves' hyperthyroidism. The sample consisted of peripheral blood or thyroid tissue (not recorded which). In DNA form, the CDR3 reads TGTGCCAGCAGGGGGACACCGAACACTGAAGCTTTCTTT. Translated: CASRGTPNTEAFF.